This T cell receptor beta chain was identified in a study of T cell responses to AZD1222 COVID-19 vaccine. Sequencing used immunoSEQ multiplex PCR; TCRdb keeps in-frame clones, though not all of them. Of approximately 200,000 clones in the sample, 90% to 95% were seen once. CDR1 and CDR2 from the germline V gene are MDHEN and SYDVKM. V gave up 2 bases and J gave up 8 bases, with 10 bases separating them. CDR3 length: 13 residues. The V gene is TRBV28, the J gene TRBJ2-1, with D possibly being TRBD2 (6 bases). This receptor was taken from an adult who received the AZD1222 COVID-19 vaccine. The sample in question was peripheral blood, obtained 28 days after the second AZD1222 dose. Here the CDR3 reads CASSLPGSDEQFF. CDR3 sequence (DNA): TGTGCCAGCAGTTTACCCGGGAGCGATGAGCAGTTCTTC.